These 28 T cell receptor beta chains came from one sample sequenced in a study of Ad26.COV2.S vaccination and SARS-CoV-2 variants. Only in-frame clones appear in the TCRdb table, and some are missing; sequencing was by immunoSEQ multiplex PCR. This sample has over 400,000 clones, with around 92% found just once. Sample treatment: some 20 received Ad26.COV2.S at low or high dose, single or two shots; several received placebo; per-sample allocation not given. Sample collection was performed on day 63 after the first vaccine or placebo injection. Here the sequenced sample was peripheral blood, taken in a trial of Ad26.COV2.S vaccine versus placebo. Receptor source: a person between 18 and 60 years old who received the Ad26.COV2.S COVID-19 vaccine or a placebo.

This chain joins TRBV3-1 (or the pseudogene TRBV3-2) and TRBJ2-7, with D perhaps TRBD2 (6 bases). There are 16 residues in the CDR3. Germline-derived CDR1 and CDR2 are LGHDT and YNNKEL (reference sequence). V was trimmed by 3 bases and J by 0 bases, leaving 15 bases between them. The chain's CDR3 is CASSHQPGLSSYEQYF. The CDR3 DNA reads TGTGCCAGCAGCCACCAACCGGGACTGAGCTCCTACGAGCAGTACTTC.

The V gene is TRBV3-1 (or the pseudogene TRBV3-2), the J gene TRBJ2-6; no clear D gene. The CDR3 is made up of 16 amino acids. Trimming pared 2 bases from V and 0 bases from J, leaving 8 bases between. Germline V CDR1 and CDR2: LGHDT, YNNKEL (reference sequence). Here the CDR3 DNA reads TGTGCCAGCAGCCAACAAGACCTCTCTGGGGCCAACGTCCTGACTTTC. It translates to CASSQQDLSGANVLTF.

The CDR3 coding sequence is TGTGCTATTTCAGACACAGATACGCAGTATTTT. This gives the protein CAISDTDTQYF. V and J are TRBV7-9 and TRBJ2-3; D is uncertain. This CDR3 is 11 amino acids long. Per germline, CDR1 SEHNR and CDR2 FQNEAQ (reference sequence).

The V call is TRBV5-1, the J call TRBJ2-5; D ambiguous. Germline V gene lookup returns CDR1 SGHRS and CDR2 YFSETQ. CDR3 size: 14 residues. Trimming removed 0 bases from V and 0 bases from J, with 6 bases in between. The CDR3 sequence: CASSLAHDQETQYF. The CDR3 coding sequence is TGCGCCAGCAGCTTGGCGCACGACCAAGAGACCCAGTACTTC. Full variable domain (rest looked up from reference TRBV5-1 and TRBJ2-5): KAGVTQTPRYLIKTRGQQVTLSCSPISGHRSVSWYQQTPGQGLQFLFEYFSETQRNKGNFPGRFSGRQFSNSRSEMNVSTLELGDSALYLCASSLAHDQETQYFGPGTRLLVL.

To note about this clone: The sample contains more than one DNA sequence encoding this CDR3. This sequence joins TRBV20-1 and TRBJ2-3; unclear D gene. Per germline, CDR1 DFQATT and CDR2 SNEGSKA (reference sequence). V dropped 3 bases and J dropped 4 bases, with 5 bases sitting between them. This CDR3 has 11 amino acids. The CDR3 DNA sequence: TGCAGTGCTAGTTCCGCAGATACGCAGTATTTT. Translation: CSASSADTQYF.

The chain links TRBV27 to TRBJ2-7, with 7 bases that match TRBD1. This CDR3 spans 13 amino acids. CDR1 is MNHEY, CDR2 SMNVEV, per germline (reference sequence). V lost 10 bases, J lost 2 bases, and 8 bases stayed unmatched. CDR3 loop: CAIRTGDTYEQYF. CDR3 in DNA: TGTGCCATCAGGACAGGAGATACCTACGAGCAGTACTTC.

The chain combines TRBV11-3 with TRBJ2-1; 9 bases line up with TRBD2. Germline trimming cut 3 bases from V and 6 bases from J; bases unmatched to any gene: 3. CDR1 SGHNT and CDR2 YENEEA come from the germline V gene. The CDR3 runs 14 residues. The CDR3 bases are TGTGCCAGCAGCTTCCGCGGGGGGGTCAATGAGCAGTTCTTC. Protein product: CASSFRGGVNEQFF.

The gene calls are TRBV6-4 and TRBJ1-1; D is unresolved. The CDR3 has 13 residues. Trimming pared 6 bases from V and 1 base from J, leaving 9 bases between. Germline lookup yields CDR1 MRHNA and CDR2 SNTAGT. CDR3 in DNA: TGTGCCAGCAGCCGCCGGGAGAACACTGAAGCTTTCTTT. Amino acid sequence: CASSRRENTEAFF.

The CDR3 loop is CASSKGRLGNTIYF. CDR3 nucleotide sequence: TGTGCCAGCAGCAAAGGACGACTTGGAAACACCATATATTTT. This chain links TRBV7-6 with TRBJ1-3; D call uncertain. Trimming took 5 bases from V and 3 from J, leaving 11 bases between them. Germline CDR1 SGHVS, CDR2 FNYEAQ. This CDR3 is built from 14 residues. The full variable domain, in which reference TRBV7-6 and TRBJ1-3 provide the parts outside the CDR3, is GAGVSQSPRYKVTKRGQDVALRCDPISGHVSLYWYRQALGQGPEFLTYFNYEAQQDKSGLPNDRFSAERPEGSISTLTIQRTEQRDSAMYRCASSKGRLGNTIYFGEGSWLTVV.

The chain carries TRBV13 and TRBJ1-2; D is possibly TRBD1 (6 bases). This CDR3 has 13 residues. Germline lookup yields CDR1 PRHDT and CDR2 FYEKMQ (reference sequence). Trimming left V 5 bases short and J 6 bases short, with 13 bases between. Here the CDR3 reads CASSGGQPNGYTF. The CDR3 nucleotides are TGTGCCAGCAGCGGAGGACAGCCAAATGGCTACACCTTC.

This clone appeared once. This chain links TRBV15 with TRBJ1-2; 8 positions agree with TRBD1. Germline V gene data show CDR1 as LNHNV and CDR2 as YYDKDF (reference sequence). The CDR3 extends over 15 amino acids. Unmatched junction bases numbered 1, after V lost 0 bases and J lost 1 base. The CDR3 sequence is CATSRDRGLNYGYTF. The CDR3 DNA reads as TGTGCCACCAGCAGAGACAGGGGGCTTAACTATGGCTACACCTTC.

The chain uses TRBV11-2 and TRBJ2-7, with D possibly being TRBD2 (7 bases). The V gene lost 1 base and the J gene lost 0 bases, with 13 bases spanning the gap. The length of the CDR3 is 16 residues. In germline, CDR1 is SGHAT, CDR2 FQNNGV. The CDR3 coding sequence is TGTGCCAGCAGCTTAGGCGGTGCGGGGGCCTCCTACGAGCAGTACTTC. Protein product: CASSLGGAGASYEQYF.

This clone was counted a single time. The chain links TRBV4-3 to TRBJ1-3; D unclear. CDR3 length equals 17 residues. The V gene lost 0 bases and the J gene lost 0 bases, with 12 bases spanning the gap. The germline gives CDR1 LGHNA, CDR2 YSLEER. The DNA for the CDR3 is TGCGCCAGCAGCCAAGATCTCCCCATGGGCTCTGGAAACACCATATATTTT. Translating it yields CASSQDLPMGSGNTIYF.

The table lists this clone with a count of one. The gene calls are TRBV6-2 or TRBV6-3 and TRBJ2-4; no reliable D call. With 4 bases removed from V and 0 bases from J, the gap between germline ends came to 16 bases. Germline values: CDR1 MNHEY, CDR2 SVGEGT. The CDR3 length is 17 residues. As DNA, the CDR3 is TGTGCCAGCAGTTCCCTCTCGGTTGGCCTAGCCAAAAACATTCAGTACTTC. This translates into CASSSLSVGLAKNIQYF.

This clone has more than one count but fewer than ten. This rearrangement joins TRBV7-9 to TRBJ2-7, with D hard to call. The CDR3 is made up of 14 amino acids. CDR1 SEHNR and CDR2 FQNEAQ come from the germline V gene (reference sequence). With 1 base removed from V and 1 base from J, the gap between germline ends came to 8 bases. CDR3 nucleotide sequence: TGTGCCAGCAGCTTAGGTGTAGCTTCCTACGAGCAGTACTTC. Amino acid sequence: CASSLGVASYEQYF.

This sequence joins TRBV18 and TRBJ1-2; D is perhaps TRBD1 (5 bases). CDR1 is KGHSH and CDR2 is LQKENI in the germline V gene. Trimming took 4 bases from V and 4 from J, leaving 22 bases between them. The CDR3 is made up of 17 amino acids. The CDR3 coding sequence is TGTGCCAGCTCACGAACCCAGGGCCTCGGGCTAACCTATGGCTACACCTTC. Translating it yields CASSRTQGLGLTYGYTF.

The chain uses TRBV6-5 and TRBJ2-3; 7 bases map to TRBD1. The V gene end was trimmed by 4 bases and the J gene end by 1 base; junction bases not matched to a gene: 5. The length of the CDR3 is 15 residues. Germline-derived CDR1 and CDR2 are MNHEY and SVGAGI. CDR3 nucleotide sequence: TGTGCCAGCAGTTTAGGGGGCGCGGGCACAGATACGCAGTATTTT. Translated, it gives CASSLGGAGTDTQYF.

For the CDR3, the DNA is TGTGCCAGCTCACTTACAGGGGGCATCACTGAAGCTTTCTTT. It encodes CASSLTGGITEAFF. This chain joins TRBV18 and TRBJ1-1; TRBD1 matches 9 bases. The CDR3 covers 14 residues. Germline CDR1 is KGHSH and CDR2 is LQKENI. J was trimmed by 4 bases and V by 4 bases; bases with no gene match: 4.

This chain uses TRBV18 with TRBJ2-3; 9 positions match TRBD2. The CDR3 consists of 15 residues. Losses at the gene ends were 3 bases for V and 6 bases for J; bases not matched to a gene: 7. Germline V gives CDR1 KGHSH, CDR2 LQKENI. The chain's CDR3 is CASSPALAGWDTQYF. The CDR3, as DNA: TGTGCCAGCTCACCTGCGCTAGCGGGGTGGGATACGCAGTATTTT.

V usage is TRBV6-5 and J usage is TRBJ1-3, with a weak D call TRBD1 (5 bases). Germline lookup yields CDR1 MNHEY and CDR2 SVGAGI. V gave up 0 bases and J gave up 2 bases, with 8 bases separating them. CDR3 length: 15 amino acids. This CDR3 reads CASSYSFRAGNTIYF. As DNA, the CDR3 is TGTGCCAGCAGTTACTCGTTCAGGGCTGGAAACACCATATATTTT.

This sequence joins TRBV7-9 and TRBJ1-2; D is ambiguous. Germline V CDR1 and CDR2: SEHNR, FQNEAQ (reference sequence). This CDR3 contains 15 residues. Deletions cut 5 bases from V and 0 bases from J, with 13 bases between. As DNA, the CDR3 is TGTGCCAGCAGCCTTCCACACACCACTAACTATGGCTACACCTTC. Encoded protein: CASSLPHTTNYGYTF. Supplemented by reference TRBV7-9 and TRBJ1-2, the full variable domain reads DTGVSQNPRHKITKRGQNVTFRCDPISEHNRLYWYRQTLGQGPEFLTYFQNEAQLEKSRLLSDRFSAERPKGSFSTLEIQRTEQGDSAMYLCASSLPHTTNYGYTFGSGTRLTVV.

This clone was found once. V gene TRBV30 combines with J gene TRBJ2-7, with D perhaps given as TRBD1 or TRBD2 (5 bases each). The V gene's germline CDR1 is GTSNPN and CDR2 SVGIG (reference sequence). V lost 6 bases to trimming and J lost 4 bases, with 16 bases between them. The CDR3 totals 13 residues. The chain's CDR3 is CACRGQGRYEQYF. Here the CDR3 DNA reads TGTGCCTGCAGAGGGCAGGGCCGGTACGAGCAGTACTTC. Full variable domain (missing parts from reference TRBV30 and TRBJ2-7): SQTIHQWPATLVQPVGSPLSLECTVEGTSNPNLYWYRQAAGRGLQLLFYSVGIGQISSEVPQNLSASRPQDRQFILSSKKLLLSDSGFYLCACRGQGRYEQYFGPGTRLTVT.

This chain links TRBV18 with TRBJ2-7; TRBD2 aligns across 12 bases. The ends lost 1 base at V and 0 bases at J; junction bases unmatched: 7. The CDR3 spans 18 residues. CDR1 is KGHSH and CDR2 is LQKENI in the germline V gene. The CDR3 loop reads CASSPRTSGGSHSYEQYF. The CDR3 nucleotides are TGTGCCAGCTCACCACGAACTAGCGGGGGGTCCCACTCCTACGAGCAGTACTTC.

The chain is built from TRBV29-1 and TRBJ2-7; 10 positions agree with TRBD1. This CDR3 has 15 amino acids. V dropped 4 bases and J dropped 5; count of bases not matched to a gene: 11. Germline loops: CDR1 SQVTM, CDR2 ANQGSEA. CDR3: CSVGDRGLYGDEQYF. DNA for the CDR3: TGCAGCGTTGGGGACAGGGGCCTCTACGGGGACGAGCAGTACTTC.

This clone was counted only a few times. The CDR3 loop reads CASSVTRDRGTYEQYF. The CDR3 nucleotides read TGTGCCAGCAGCGTAACCCGGGACAGGGGCACCTACGAGCAGTACTTC. The chain is built from TRBV5-4 and TRBJ2-7; the match to TRBD1 covers 10 bases. The junction had 9 bases not matched to a gene; V was cut back by 4 bases and J by 2 bases. The CDR3 is 16 amino acids. The germline V gene encodes CDR1 SGHNT and CDR2 YYREEE (reference sequence).

The DNA for the CDR3 is TGCAGTGCTAGTTCGGGTTTAACAAGTGCTGAAGCTTTCTTT. This sequence encodes CSASSGLTSAEAFF. The V call is TRBV20-1, the J call TRBJ1-1; D is unclear. This CDR3 has 14 residues. Germline V gene data show CDR1 as DFQATT and CDR2 as SNEGSKA (reference sequence). V was pared by 3 bases and J by 6 bases, with 17 bases between.

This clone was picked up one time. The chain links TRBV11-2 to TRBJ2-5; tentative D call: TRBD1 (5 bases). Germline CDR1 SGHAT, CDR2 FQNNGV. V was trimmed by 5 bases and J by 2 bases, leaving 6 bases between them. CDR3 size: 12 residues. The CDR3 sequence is CASSRTQETQYF. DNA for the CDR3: TGTGCCAGCAGCCGGACACAAGAGACCCAGTACTTC.

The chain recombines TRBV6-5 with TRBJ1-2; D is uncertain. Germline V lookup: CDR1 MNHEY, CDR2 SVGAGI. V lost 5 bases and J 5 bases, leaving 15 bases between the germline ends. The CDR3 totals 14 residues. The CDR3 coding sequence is TGTGCCAGCAGTCGCACGCGGGCAGAATATGGCTACACCTTC. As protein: CASSRTRAEYGYTF.